These T cell receptor beta chains were read from a single sample in a study of blood T cell repertoires in COVID-19. Method: immunoSEQ multiplex PCR; TCRdb's copy keeps in-frame clones and lacks some. The sample holds some 290,000 clones, 85% to 90% seen once. Input material: PBMCs or T cells enriched from blood (not recorded which). All receptors come from a woman aged 25 to 45 who had recovered from COVID-19. Each CDR3 is given with its conserved first and last residue. D genes are given only for firm matches.

V gene	D gene	J gene	CDR3 protein
TRBV2	.	TRBJ1-1	CASKEPGGNTEAFF
TRBV7-2	TRBD1	TRBJ1-5	CASSSGTAHQPQHF
TRBV28	TRBD2	TRBJ2-7	CASSQGLAISYEQYF
TRBV6-2/TRBV6-3	TRBD1	TRBJ1-5	CASSYSRGGFNQPQHF
TRBV27	.	TRBJ1-6	CASTPPALHF
TRBV3-1/TRBV3-2	.	TRBJ1-1	CASRIKARGQNTEAFF
TRBV9	.	TRBJ1-1	CASSPGMNTEAFF
TRBV3-1/TRBV3-2	TRBD2	TRBJ2-2	CASSQVAGERTGELFF
TRBV5-1	TRBD1	TRBJ1-4	CASSLGGTGDAKLFF
TRBV6-5	.	TRBJ1-1	CASSYRGGKAFF
TRBV10-3	TRBD1	TRBJ1-3	CAISDHATTGRNTIYF
TRBV5-1	TRBD1	TRBJ1-4	CASSIQTGATNEKLFF
TRBV4-1	TRBD1	TRBJ2-5	CASSQADRDQETQYF
TRBV7-9	.	TRBJ2-1	CASSLTRRDEQFF
TRBV10-2	.	TRBJ1-5	CASSEWRGNQPQHF
TRBV28	.	TRBJ2-2	CASRHDVLEVGELFF
TRBV2	.	TRBJ2-1	CASNLDSQIYNEQFF
TRBV10-3	.	TRBJ1-3	CATSGLSDGNTIYF
TRBV5-1	.	TRBJ1-1	CATSRAYGTLDMNTEAFF